A selection of T cell receptor beta chains follows, all from one sample in a study of vaccination and CD4 T cells after COVID-19. Their antigens remain unidentified. TCRdb re-analysed the PCR reads in MiXCR, keeping a single row per CDR3 protein. This table holds approximately 18,000 distinct CDR3 sequences, 80% to 85% found once. The starting material was CD4+ T cells from blood, cultured in vitro, obtained after SARS-CoV-2 vaccination. Every receptor here comes from a human donor who received a COVID-19 vaccine. Each CDR3 is given with its conserved first and last residue. The order of the fields is V gene, clone size, J gene, D gene, CDR3 protein, CDR3 DNA. D genes are given only for firm matches. The size of a clone is reported for some rows only, either as once, few or many, or as a class for expanded clones.

>TRBV6-1|-|TRBJ1-2|-
CASAQARHGYTF
TGTGCCAGCGCGCAAGCCCGACATGGCTACACCTTC
>TRBV6-1|-|TRBJ1-5|TRBD1
CASTQHRSGTGNQPQHF
TGTGCCAGCACCCAACACCGCTCCGGGACAGGGAACCAGCCCCAGCATTTT
>TRBV2|once|TRBJ2-7|TRBD1
CATDYRRDRAYEQYF
TGTGCCACCGACTATCGAAGGGACAGGGCGTACGAGCAGTACTTC
>TRBV29-1|-|TRBJ2-5|-
CSVDLGDAETQYF
TGCAGCGTTGATTTGGGTGACGCAGAGACCCAGTACTTC
>TRBV7-2|-|TRBJ2-5|-
CASSLVREETQYF
TGTGCCAGCAGCTTAGTCAGAGAAGAGACCCAGTACTTC
>TRBV6-5|few|TRBJ1-6|TRBD1
CASSYHGQGGNSPLHF
TGTGCCAGCAGTTACCACGGACAGGGGGGTAATTCACCCCTCCACTTT
>TRBV30|-|TRBJ1-6|TRBD1
CAWRVKGAYSSPLHF
TGTGCCTGGCGGGTTAAGGGGGCCTACAGTTCACCCCTCCACTTT
>TRBV19|-|TRBJ1-5|-
CASSIGVAGNNQPQHF
TGTGCCAGTAGTATTGGGGTCGCGGGGAACAATCAGCCCCAGCATTTT
>TRBV5-6|-|TRBJ1-3|TRBD1
CASSWKTGAGNTIYF
TGTGCCAGCAGCTGGAAGACAGGGGCTGGAAACACCATATATTTT
>TRBV7-6|-|TRBJ1-6|-
CASSLEGRDNSPLHF
TGTGCCAGCAGCTTAGAGGGTAGGGATAATTCACCCCTCCACTTT
>TRBV5-4|-|TRBJ2-3|TRBD2
CASSLRSGGTDTQYF
TGTGCCAGCAGCTTGAGAAGCGGGGGTACAGATACGCAGTATTTT
>TRBV5-6|-|TRBJ1-3|TRBD1
CASSPGQGLPSGNTIYF
TGTGCCAGCAGCCCGGGACAGGGCTTACCCTCTGGAAACACCATATATTTT
>TRBV20-1|-|TRBJ1-5|-
CSASNPGSNQPQHF
TGCAGTGCGTCTAATCCAGGGAGCAATCAGCCCCAGCATTTT
>TRBV12-3/TRBV12-4|-|TRBJ2-6|TRBD2
CASSLRGALFSGANVLTF
TGTGCCAGCAGTTTGCGGGGGGCCTTATTCTCTGGGGCCAACGTCCTGACTTTC
>TRBV19|-|TRBJ1-4|-
CASIPTGSYEKLFF
TGTGCCAGTATCCCGACCGGATCCTATGAAAAACTGTTTTTT
>TRBV27|-|TRBJ2-5|-
CASSLSVGETQYF
TGTGCCAGCAGTTTATCGGTCGGGGAGACCCAGTACTTC